This record covers a single T cell receptor (beta chain). Its antigen is still unknown. Per-base quality was not reported, and no clone a single base away is much larger than it. Library method: PCR. TCRdb shows the sequencer as Illumina HiSeq 2500. Unique molecular identifiers were incorporated into TCR beta cDNA libraries to reduce PCR and sequencing biases. Roughly 500,000 cDNA molecules were obtained for every 1 to 10 million input T cells, so each molecule roughly corresponded to one T cell. The same protocol used for the earlier healthy control dataset was applied to prepare and sequence the patient libraries. Within a given batch, samples were prepared together, multiplexed and sequenced on the same HiSeq lane. Turning to the authors' computational methods: Raw barcoded reads were processed with MIGEC, and single-read molecular identifier groups were discarded before consensus assembly and CDR3 extraction. VDJtools was used for post-analysis of the clonotype tables, with diversity normalized by down-sampling every dataset to the smallest sample size. In repertoire overlap clustering, CDR3 amino acid sequences, but not nucleotide sequences, were matched to correct batch-related cross-sample contamination. TCRdb reran the public reads through fastp at Q25 and MiXCR, keeping productive beta chains. When rows share a CDR3 protein, they turn into one entry using the most common DNA and genes. What appears here as the V and J calls and clone size reflects TCRdb's work, not the paper's. The sample table shows about 430,000 distinct CDR3 sequences, and 30% to 40% are seen once. The biggest ten clones account for 6% to 9% of the sample.

The sample comes from a study of post-analysis software for immune sequencing data (dated by TCRdb to the mid-2010s). For the study in its entirety: The recorded disease courses included relapsing-remitting, secondary progressive and progressive-relapsing multiple sclerosis, and some patients had no subtype annotation. Patient repertoires were compared against 11 previously published healthy control repertoires from donors aged about 6 to 25 years. A subset of samples was prepared in parallel using single-end sample barcoding, then pooled and co-amplified after Illumina adapter ligation. What the work shows at the level of the full study, not this receptor alone: The multiple sclerosis patient group was slightly younger than the control group. Four or five TRBV segments, including TRBV5-6, TRBV5-1 and TRBV20-1, were significantly more frequent in patients than controls. Direct clustering with F measure revealed strong co-clustering of samples prepared in the same batch, which led to a batch-effect correction. Compared with controls, multiple sclerosis patients had significantly lower normalized Chao1 diversity, a finding suggesting substantial peripheral T-cell clonal expansion.

As encoded in the germline V gene, CDR1 is SNHLY while CDR2 is FYNNEI. The CDR3 contains 12 residues, cysteine and phenylalanine counted. This entry keeps only the CDR3 DNA: 36 bases, framed from base 1. Here V drops 4 bases and J drops 6 bases, and the junction holds 1 base not matched to any gene. To demonstrate the VDJtools post-analysis software, TCR beta repertoires were profiled from the peripheral blood of about a dozen young patients with multiple sclerosis. The multiple sclerosis patients were children and adolescents ranging in age from about 6 to 16 years. This sequence uses TRBV2 and TRBJ1-2; a stretch of 8 junction bases matches TRBD1. Sequenced sample: blood. The clonotype comes from a girl between 2 and 10 years old with multiple sclerosis. Here the CDR3 is given as CASSGQGNGYTF. The DNA sequence follows: TGTGCCAGCAGTGGACAGGGGAATGGCTACACCTTC.